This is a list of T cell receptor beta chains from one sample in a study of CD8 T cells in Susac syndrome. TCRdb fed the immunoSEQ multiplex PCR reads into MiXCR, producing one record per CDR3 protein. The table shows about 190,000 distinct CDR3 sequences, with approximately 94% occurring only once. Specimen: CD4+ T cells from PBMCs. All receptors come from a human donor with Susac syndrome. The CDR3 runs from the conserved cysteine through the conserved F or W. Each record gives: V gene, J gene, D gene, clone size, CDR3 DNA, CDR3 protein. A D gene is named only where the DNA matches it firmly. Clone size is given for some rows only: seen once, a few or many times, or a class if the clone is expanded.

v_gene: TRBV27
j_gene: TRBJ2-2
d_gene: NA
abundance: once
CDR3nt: TGTGCCAGCAGTTTAGTCGGTAGCGGGAACACCGGGGAGCTGTTTTTT
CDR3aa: CASSLVGSGNTGELFF

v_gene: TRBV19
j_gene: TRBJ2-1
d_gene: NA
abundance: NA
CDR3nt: TGTGCCAGTAGTACAGGGGCCTCAGGCAATGAGCAGTTCTTC
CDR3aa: CASSTGASGNEQFF

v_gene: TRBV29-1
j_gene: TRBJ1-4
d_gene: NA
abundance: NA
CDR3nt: TGCAGCGTTGTATCTAGTCTTTCGGGCGAAAAACTGTTTTTT
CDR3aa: CSVVSSLSGEKLFF

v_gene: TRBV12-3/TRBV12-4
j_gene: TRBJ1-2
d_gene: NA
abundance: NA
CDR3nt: TGTGCCAGCAGTTTAGAACAGGGAGTTAACTATGGCTACACCTTC
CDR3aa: CASSLEQGVNYGYTF

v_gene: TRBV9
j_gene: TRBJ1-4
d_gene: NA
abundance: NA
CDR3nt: TGTGCCAGCAGCGTACCAACGAGCGAAAAACTGTTTTTT
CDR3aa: CASSVPTSEKLFF

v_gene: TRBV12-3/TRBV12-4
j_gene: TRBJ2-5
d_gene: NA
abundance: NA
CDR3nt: TGTGCCAGCAGTTTCCGGGGGCTTAAGACCCAGTACTTC
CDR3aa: CASSFRGLKTQYF

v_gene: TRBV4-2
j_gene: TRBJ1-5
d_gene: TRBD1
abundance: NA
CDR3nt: TGTGCCAGCAGCCAGCTCCGGGACAGGCATACGGGAAATTTT
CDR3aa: CASSQLRDRHTGNF

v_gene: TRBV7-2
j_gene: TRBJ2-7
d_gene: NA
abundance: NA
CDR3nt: TGTGCCAGCAGCCAGGATTGGGACGAGCAGTACTTC
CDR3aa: CASSQDWDEQYF

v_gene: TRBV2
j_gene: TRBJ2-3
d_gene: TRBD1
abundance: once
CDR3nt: TGTGCCAGCAGTGATGGTGGGACAGGGCCCCGCACAGATACGCAGTATTTT
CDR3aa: CASSDGGTGPRTDTQYF

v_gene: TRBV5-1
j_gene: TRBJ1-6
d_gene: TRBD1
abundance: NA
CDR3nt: TGCGCCAGCAGCTCCCCCCGACAGGGGAGAGTATCACCCCTCCACTTT
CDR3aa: CASSSPRQGRVSPLHF

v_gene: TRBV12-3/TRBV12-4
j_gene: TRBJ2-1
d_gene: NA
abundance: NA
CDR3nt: TGTGCCAGCAATCTTGCTAGGGCCTACAATGAGCAGTTCTTC
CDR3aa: CASNLARAYNEQFF

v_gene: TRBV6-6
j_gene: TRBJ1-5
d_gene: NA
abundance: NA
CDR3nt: TGTGCCAGCAGGGATACAGGGCCACATCAGCCCCAGCATTTT
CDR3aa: CASRDTGPHQPQHF

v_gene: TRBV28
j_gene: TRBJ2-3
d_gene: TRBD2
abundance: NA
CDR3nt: TGTGCCAGGGGGGGGTATACAGATACGCAGTATTTT
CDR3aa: CARGGYTDTQYF

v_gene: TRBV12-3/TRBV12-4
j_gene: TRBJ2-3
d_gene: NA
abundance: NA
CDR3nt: TGTGCCAGCAGTTTTAGGACTGTACCTAGCACAGATACGCAGTATTTT
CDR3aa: CASSFRTVPSTDTQYF

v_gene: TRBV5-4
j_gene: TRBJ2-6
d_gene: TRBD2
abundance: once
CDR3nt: TGTGCCAGCAGTTTTGCCGGGACTAGACTATCTGGGGCCAACGTCCTGACTTTC
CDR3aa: CASSFAGTRLSGANVLTF

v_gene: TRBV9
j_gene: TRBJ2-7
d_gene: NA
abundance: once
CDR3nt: TGTGCCAGCAGCGTGGGTTCAACCCCCTACGAGCAGTACTTC
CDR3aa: CASSVGSTPYEQYF

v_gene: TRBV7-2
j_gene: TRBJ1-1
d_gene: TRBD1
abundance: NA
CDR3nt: TGTGCCAGCAGCTCGCCACAGGGGACCATGAACACTGAAGCTTTCTTT
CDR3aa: CASSSPQGTMNTEAFF

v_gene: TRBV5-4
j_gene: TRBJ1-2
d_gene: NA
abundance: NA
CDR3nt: TGTGCCAGCAGCTTGACGAGAAACGAAGGCTACACCTTC
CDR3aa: CASSLTRNEGYTF

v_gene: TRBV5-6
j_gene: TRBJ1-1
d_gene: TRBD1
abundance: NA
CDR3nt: TGTGCCAGCAGCGTGGGACAGGGCTGGGGTGAAGCTTTCTTT
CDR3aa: CASSVGQGWGEAFF

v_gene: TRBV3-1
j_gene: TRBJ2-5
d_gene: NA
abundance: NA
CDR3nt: TGTGCCAGCAGCCAAGAAGTTGAGACCCAGTACTTC
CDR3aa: CASSQEVETQYF

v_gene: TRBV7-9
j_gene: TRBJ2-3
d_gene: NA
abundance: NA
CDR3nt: TGTGCCAGCAGCTCAAGACTCGAGAGCACAGATACGCAGTATTTT
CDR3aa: CASSSRLESTDTQYF

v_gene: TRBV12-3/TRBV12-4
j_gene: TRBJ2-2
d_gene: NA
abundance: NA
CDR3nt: TGTGCCAGCAGCCCATTGGGGGTACGGAACACCGGGGAGCTGTTTTTT
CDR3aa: CASSPLGVRNTGELFF

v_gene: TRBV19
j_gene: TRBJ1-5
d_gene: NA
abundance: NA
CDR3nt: TGTGCCAGTGATTTGGGCGACAATCAGCCCCAGCATTTT
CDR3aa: CASDLGDNQPQHF

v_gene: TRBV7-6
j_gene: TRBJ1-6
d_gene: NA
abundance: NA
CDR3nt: TGTGCCAGCAGCTTAGTTTTTGGGGGCGGTAACTCTAATTCACCCCTCCACTTT
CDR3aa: CASSLVFGGGNSNSPLHF

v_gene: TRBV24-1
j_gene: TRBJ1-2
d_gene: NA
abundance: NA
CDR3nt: TGTGCCACCAGTTTAACAGGGACCTCCTATGGCTACACCTTC
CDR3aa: CATSLTGTSYGYTF

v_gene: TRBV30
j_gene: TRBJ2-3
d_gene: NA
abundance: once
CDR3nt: TGTGCCTGGAGTGCGGGGGGCGGAGATACGCAGTATTTT
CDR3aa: CAWSAGGGDTQYF

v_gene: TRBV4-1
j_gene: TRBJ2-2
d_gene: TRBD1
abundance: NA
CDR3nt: TGCGCCAGCAGCCAAGTTGGGACAGGGGTCCTCGTTGTAACCGGGGAGCTGTTTTTT
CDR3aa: CASSQVGTGVLVVTGELFF

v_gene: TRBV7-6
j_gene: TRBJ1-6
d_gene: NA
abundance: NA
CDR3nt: TGTGCCAGCAGCTTAGGCGTCCAGAATAATTCACCCCTCCACTTT
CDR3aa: CASSLGVQNNSPLHF

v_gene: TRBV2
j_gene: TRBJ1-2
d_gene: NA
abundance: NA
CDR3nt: TGTGCCAGCAGCGCACAGGACTCATCGGCTAACTATGGCTACACCTTC
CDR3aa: CASSAQDSSANYGYTF

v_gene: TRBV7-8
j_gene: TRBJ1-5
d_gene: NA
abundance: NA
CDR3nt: TGTGCCAGCAGCATTGCGTCCACGGGTGGAGGCAATCAGCCCCAGCATTTT
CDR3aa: CASSIASTGGGNQPQHF

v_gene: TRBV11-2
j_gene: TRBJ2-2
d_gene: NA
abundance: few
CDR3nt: TGTGCCAGCAGCTTTCAGTTCACCGGGGAGCTGTTTTTT
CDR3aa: CASSFQFTGELFF

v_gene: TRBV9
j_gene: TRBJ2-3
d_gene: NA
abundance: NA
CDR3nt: TGTGCCAGCAGCCCACGGACGAGAGCCTCGGGGGATACGCAGTATTTT
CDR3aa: CASSPRTRASGDTQYF

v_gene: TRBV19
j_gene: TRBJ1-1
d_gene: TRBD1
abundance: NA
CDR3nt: TGTGCCAGTAGTATATCCCGACAGGGGGAAGCTGAAGCTTTCTTT
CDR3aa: CASSISRQGEAEAFF

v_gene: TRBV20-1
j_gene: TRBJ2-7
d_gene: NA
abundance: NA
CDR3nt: TGCAGTGCTAGCGGGAGCTACGAGCAGTACTTC
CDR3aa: CSASGSYEQYF

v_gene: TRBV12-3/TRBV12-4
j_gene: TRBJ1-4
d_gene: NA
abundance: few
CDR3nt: TGTGCCAGCAGTTTAACGGGGGATAATGAAAAACTGTTTTTT
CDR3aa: CASSLTGDNEKLFF

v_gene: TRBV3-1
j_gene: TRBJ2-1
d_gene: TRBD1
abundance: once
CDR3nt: TGTGCCAGCAGCCTTCCGGACAGGGGGAATGAGCAGTTCTTC
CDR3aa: CASSLPDRGNEQFF

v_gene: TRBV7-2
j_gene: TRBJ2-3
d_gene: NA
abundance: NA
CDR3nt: TGTGCCAGCCGGCGGATAGGGGGCGGGGGGTCTTACCCGCAGTATTTT
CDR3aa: CASRRIGGGGSYPQYF

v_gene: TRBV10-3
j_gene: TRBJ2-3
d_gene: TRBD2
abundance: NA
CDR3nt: TGTGCCATCAGTTTCGCAGAAGGAAGCGGGGGGATAGCTAGCACAGATACGCAGTATTTT
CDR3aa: CAISFAEGSGGIASTDTQYF

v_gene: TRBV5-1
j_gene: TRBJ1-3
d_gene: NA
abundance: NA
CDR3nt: TGCGCCAGCAGCTTGGGACAGAGCTCTGGAAACACCATATATTTT
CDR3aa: CASSLGQSSGNTIYF

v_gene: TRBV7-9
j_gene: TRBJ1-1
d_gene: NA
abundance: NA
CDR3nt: TGTGCCAGCAGCCCCGTAATCCCTGGGGTAAACACTGAAGCTTTCTTT
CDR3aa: CASSPVIPGVNTEAFF

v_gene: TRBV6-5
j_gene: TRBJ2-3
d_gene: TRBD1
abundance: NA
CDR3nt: TGTGCCAGCAACTCACAGGGGAGAGGAGATACGCAGTATTTT
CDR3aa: CASNSQGRGDTQYF

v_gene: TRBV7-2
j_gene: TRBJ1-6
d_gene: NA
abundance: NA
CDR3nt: TGTGCCAGCAACCCAGGGTCTTATAATTCACCCCTCCACTTT
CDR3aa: CASNPGSYNSPLHF

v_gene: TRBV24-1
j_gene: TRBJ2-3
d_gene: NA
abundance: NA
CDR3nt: TGTGCCACCAGTGACTTTACTTCAGGGGCAGATACGCAGTATTTT
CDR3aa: CATSDFTSGADTQYF

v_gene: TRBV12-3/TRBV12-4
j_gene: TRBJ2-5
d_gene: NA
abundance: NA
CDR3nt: TGTGCCAGCAGTTTTTTAGCACCGGGGAGCGAGACCCAGTACTTC
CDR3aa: CASSFLAPGSETQYF

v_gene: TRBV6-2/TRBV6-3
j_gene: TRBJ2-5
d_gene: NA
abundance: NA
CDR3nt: TGTGCCAGCAGTACCCCCGGGACGGGGACCCAGTACTTC
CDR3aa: CASSTPGTGTQYF

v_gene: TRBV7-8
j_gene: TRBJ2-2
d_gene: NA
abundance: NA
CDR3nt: TGTGCCAGCAGCTTAGTCAACGGGAACACCGGGGAGCTGTTTTTT
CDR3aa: CASSLVNGNTGELFF

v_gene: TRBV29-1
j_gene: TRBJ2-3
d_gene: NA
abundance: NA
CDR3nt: TGCAGCGTTGGGAGGGGACTGGGCACAGATACGCAGTATTTT
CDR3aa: CSVGRGLGTDTQYF

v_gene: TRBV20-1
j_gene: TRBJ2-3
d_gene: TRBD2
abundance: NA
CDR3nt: TGCAGTGCTAGAGATTCTCGGCGGGGGGGCCAAGGTACGCAGTATTTT
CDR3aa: CSARDSRRGGQGTQYF